This T cell receptor beta chain was identified in a study of blood T cell repertoires in COVID-19. Germline CDR1 is SEHNR and CDR2 is FQNEAQ (reference sequence). V gave up 2 bases and J gave up 4 bases, with 18 bases separating them. This CDR3 comprises 17 residues. This table comes from immunoSEQ multiplex PCR, and its TCRdb copy is limited to in-frame clones, with some not included. The data show 400,000 to 500,000 clones, around 86% seen once. The sample comprised peripheral blood. This clonotype was sampled from a woman between 25 and 40 years old with active or convalescent COVID-19. The genes are TRBV7-9 and TRBJ2-1; D is unclear. The CDR3 coding sequence is TGTGCCAGCAGCTTAATGTCCGGTCAGGAAGGTTACAATGAGCAGTTCTTC. This encodes CASSLMSGQEGYNEQFF.